This is a list of T cell receptor beta chains from one sample in a study of immune characterization of retroperitoneal liposarcoma. Each CDR3 protein gets one entry after TCRdb re-called the PCR reads with MiXCR. The sample lists several thousand distinct CDR3 sequences, around 40% seen once, with roughly 10% in the top ten. Sequencing was carried out using tumor tissue. Receptors originate from a male donor with retroperitoneal liposarcoma. Both conserved end residues are part of each CDR3. The order of the fields is D gene, clone size, V gene, J gene, CDR3 protein, CDR3 DNA. D genes are given only for firm matches. Size is stated for part of the rows, as once, few or many counts, or as a class when the clone is expanded.

d_call: NA
clone_size: few
v_call: TRBV7-6
j_call: TRBJ2-1
cdr3_aa: CASSLVGGGNEQFF
cdr3_nt: TGTGCCAGCAGCTTAGTCGGGGGAGGCAATGAGCAGTTCTTC

d_call: NA
clone_size: few
v_call: TRBV7-2
j_call: TRBJ2-5
cdr3_aa: CASSIKAVSLQETQYF
cdr3_nt: TGTGCCAGCAGCATCAAAGCTGTGAGTCTCCAAGAGACCCAGTACTTC

d_call: NA
clone_size: NA
v_call: TRBV7-2
j_call: TRBJ2-2
cdr3_aa: CASSFDTGELFF
cdr3_nt: TGTGCCAGCAGCTTCGACACCGGGGAGCTGTTTTTT

d_call: NA
clone_size: NA
v_call: TRBV10-1
j_call: TRBJ2-5
cdr3_aa: CTSSEIQAGTQYF
cdr3_nt: TGCACCAGCAGTGAGATTCAGGCGGGGACCCAGTACTTC

d_call: TRBD1
clone_size: NA
v_call: TRBV7-8
j_call: TRBJ2-5
cdr3_aa: CASSSIFPGTVQETQYF
cdr3_nt: TGTGCCAGCAGCTCGATATTCCCCGGGACAGTCCAAGAGACCCAGTACTTC

d_call: NA
clone_size: NA
v_call: TRBV7-2
j_call: TRBJ2-3
cdr3_aa: CASSPFYSTDTQYF
cdr3_nt: TGTGCCAGCAGCCCCTTCTATAGCACAGATACGCAGTATTTT

d_call: TRBD2
clone_size: few
v_call: TRBV6-5
j_call: TRBJ2-7
cdr3_aa: CASSYSLAGDRDEQYF
cdr3_nt: TGTGCCAGCAGTTACTCCCTAGCGGGAGATCGAGACGAGCAGTACTTC

d_call: NA
clone_size: NA
v_call: TRBV6-1
j_call: TRBJ2-7
cdr3_aa: CASSEFDSSYEQYF
cdr3_nt: TGTGCCAGCAGTGAATTTGACAGCTCCTACGAGCAGTACTTC

d_call: TRBD2
clone_size: medium-sized
v_call: TRBV7-2
j_call: TRBJ2-7
cdr3_aa: CASSFSGGSYEQYF
cdr3_nt: TGTGCCAGCAGCTTTAGCGGGGGATCCTACGAGCAGTACTTC

d_call: NA
clone_size: NA
v_call: TRBV6-8
j_call: TRBJ2-5
cdr3_aa: CASSRLQQETQYF
cdr3_nt: TGTGCCAGCTCTCGGCTTCAACAAGAGACCCAGTACTTC

d_call: NA
clone_size: NA
v_call: TRBV6-1
j_call: TRBJ2-7
cdr3_aa: CASKVYGDQSSYEQYF
cdr3_nt: TGTGCCAGCAAAGTTTACGGGGACCAGAGCTCCTACGAGCAGTACTTC

d_call: TRBD1
clone_size: few
v_call: TRBV6-1
j_call: TRBJ2-5
cdr3_aa: CASSAGQIKETQYF
cdr3_nt: TGTGCCAGCAGTGCGGGACAGATAAAAGAGACCCAGTACTTC

d_call: NA
clone_size: few
v_call: TRBV6-1
j_call: TRBJ2-6
cdr3_aa: CASSEADSSGANVLTF
cdr3_nt: TGTGCCAGCAGTGAAGCGGACAGCTCTGGGGCCAACGTCCTGACTTTC

d_call: NA
clone_size: NA
v_call: TRBV6-2/TRBV6-3
j_call: TRBJ1-6
cdr3_aa: CASSISPSYNSPLHF
cdr3_nt: TGTGCCAGCAGTATCTCCCCGTCCTATAATTCACCCCTCCACTTT

d_call: NA
clone_size: few
v_call: TRBV27
j_call: TRBJ2-7
cdr3_aa: CASSRAGAYEQYF
cdr3_nt: TGTGCCAGCAGTCGAGCAGGGGCCTACGAGCAGTACTTC

d_call: TRBD2
clone_size: large
v_call: TRBV6-5
j_call: TRBJ2-1
cdr3_aa: CASSYSIGLAGGEQFF
cdr3_nt: TGTGCCAGCAGTTACTCGATTGGACTAGCGGGAGGTGAGCAGTTCTTC

d_call: TRBD2
clone_size: large
v_call: TRBV6-1
j_call: TRBJ2-1
cdr3_aa: CASSGLAGAYNEQFF
cdr3_nt: TGTGCCAGCAGTGGACTAGCGGGAGCCTACAATGAGCAGTTCTTC

d_call: NA
clone_size: NA
v_call: TRBV6-5
j_call: TRBJ2-3
cdr3_aa: CASSYRSSRDTQYF
cdr3_nt: TGTGCCAGCAGTTACAGGAGTAGCAGAGATACGCAGTATTTT

d_call: TRBD1
clone_size: few
v_call: TRBV7-6
j_call: TRBJ2-1
cdr3_aa: CASSLGGQGYNEQFF
cdr3_nt: TGTGCCAGCAGCTTGGGGGGACAGGGCTACAATGAGCAGTTCTTC

d_call: NA
clone_size: NA
v_call: TRBV12-3/TRBV12-4
j_call: TRBJ2-7
cdr3_aa: CASATRGRWYEQYF
cdr3_nt: TGTGCCAGCGCCACACGGGGTAGGTGGTACGAGCAGTACTTC

d_call: TRBD2
clone_size: NA
v_call: TRBV6-6
j_call: TRBJ2-1
cdr3_aa: CASSYLAGYNEQFF
cdr3_nt: TGTGCCAGCAGTTACCTAGCGGGGTACAATGAGCAGTTCTTC

d_call: NA
clone_size: NA
v_call: TRBV7-2
j_call: TRBJ2-3
cdr3_aa: CASSLGRNRATETQFF
cdr3_nt: TGTGCCAGCAGCCTCGGGCGAAACAGGGCAACAGAGACCCAGTTCTTT

d_call: NA
clone_size: few
v_call: TRBV15
j_call: TRBJ2-5
cdr3_aa: CATSGPPYSDQETQYF
cdr3_nt: TGTGCCACCTCAGGACCGCCGTATTCGGACCAAGAGACCCAGTACTTC

d_call: NA
clone_size: NA
v_call: TRBV7-2
j_call: TRBJ2-1
cdr3_aa: CASSLVGGGSHNEQFF
cdr3_nt: TGTGCCAGCAGCTTAGTCGGCGGAGGGTCTCACAATGAGCAGTTCTTC

d_call: TRBD1
clone_size: medium-sized
v_call: TRBV7-2
j_call: TRBJ2-3
cdr3_aa: CASSLRGQATDTQYF
cdr3_nt: TGTGCCAGCAGCTTAAGGGGGCAAGCCACAGATACGCAGTATTTT

d_call: NA
clone_size: NA
v_call: TRBV6-1
j_call: TRBJ2-1
cdr3_aa: CASSETGHSYEQFF
cdr3_nt: TGTGCCAGCAGTGAGACAGGCCACTCCTACGAGCAGTTCTTC

d_call: TRBD2
clone_size: NA
v_call: TRBV6-1
j_call: TRBJ2-3
cdr3_aa: CASRQGSGRGDTQYF
cdr3_nt: TGTGCCAGCAGACAGGGAAGCGGGAGGGGCGATACGCAGTATTTT

d_call: TRBD2
clone_size: NA
v_call: TRBV12-3/TRBV12-4
j_call: TRBJ2-7
cdr3_aa: CASSMSGRAYEQYF
cdr3_nt: TGTGCCAGCAGCATGAGCGGGAGAGCCTACGAGCAGTACTTC

d_call: NA
clone_size: NA
v_call: TRBV7-4
j_call: TRBJ2-1
cdr3_aa: CANSFPGYSTYEQFF
cdr3_nt: TGTGCCAACAGCTTCCCGGGTTACAGTACCTACGAGCAGTTCTTC

d_call: NA
clone_size: NA
v_call: TRBV12-3/TRBV12-4
j_call: TRBJ2-5
cdr3_aa: CASSFDPSEQYF
cdr3_nt: TGTGCCAGCAGTTTCGATCCCAGTGAGCAGTACTTC

d_call: NA
clone_size: NA
v_call: TRBV4-1
j_call: TRBJ2-6
cdr3_aa: CASSQPGRRSGANVLTF
cdr3_nt: TGCGCCAGCAGCCAGCCAGGGAGGCGCTCTGGGGCCAACGTCCTGACTTTC

d_call: TRBD2
clone_size: medium-sized
v_call: TRBV11-3
j_call: TRBJ2-7
cdr3_aa: CASSLVGGSRYEQYF
cdr3_nt: TGTGCCAGCAGCTTAGTCGGCGGGAGCAGGTACGAGCAGTACTTC

d_call: TRBD1
clone_size: few
v_call: TRBV7-2
j_call: TRBJ2-4
cdr3_aa: CASRTDRVQYF
cdr3_nt: TGTGCCAGCAGGACGGACAGGGTCCAATACTTC

d_call: TRBD2
clone_size: medium-sized
v_call: TRBV7-2
j_call: TRBJ2-1
cdr3_aa: CASSLTSGSSETQFF
cdr3_nt: TGTGCCAGCAGCTTGACTAGCGGGTCTAGCGAGACCCAGTTCTTC

d_call: TRBD2
clone_size: NA
v_call: TRBV10-1
j_call: TRBJ2-3
cdr3_aa: CASAGDAAVADTQYF
cdr3_nt: TGCGCCAGCGCGGGGGATGCGGCAGTGGCAGATACGCAGTATTTT

d_call: NA
clone_size: NA
v_call: TRBV27
j_call: TRBJ1-1
cdr3_aa: CASSFLQANTEAFF
cdr3_nt: TGTGCCAGCAGTTTCTTACAGGCGAACACTGAAGCTTTCTTT

d_call: NA
clone_size: few
v_call: TRBV25-1
j_call: TRBJ2-1
cdr3_aa: CASSEFKGGSYNEQFF
cdr3_nt: TGTGCCAGCAGTGAATTTAAGGGGGGCTCCTACAATGAGCAGTTCTTC

d_call: NA
clone_size: few
v_call: TRBV10-1
j_call: TRBJ2-5
cdr3_aa: CASSGTVQETQYF
cdr3_nt: TGCGCCAGCAGTGGTACGGTACAAGAGACCCAGTACTTC

d_call: NA
clone_size: NA
v_call: TRBV6-5
j_call: TRBJ1-2
cdr3_aa: CASSLKTGTIYGYTF
cdr3_nt: TGTGCCAGCAGTCTTAAAACCGGGACAATCTATGGCTACACCTTC

d_call: TRBD2
clone_size: NA
v_call: TRBV6-1
j_call: TRBJ2-7
cdr3_aa: CASSRGGTSRNEQYF
cdr3_nt: TGTGCCAGCAGCCGCGGGGGGACCAGTAGGAATGAGCAGTACTTC

d_call: NA
clone_size: NA
v_call: TRBV6-1
j_call: TRBJ1-1
cdr3_aa: CASSATGNTEAFF
cdr3_nt: TGTGCCAGCAGTGCGACAGGGAACACTGAAGCTTTCTTT

d_call: TRBD2
clone_size: NA
v_call: TRBV7-2
j_call: TRBJ2-1
cdr3_aa: CASSLGNLAGGPNEQFF
cdr3_nt: TGTGCCAGCAGCTTAGGGAACCTAGCGGGGGGGCCCAATGAGCAGTTCTTC

d_call: NA
clone_size: medium-sized
v_call: TRBV7-6
j_call: TRBJ2-7
cdr3_aa: CASSLRQGGYEQYF
cdr3_nt: TGTGCCAGCAGCTTACGCCAGGGGGGATACGAGCAGTACTTC

d_call: NA
clone_size: few
v_call: TRBV7-3
j_call: TRBJ2-1
cdr3_aa: CASSTGAGNEQFF
cdr3_nt: TGTGCCAGCAGCACGGGGGCAGGGAACGAGCAGTTCTTC

d_call: NA
clone_size: NA
v_call: TRBV6-1
j_call: TRBJ2-1
cdr3_aa: CASSEFYGSYEQFF
cdr3_nt: TGTGCCAGCAGTGAATTTTACGGCTCCTACGAGCAGTTCTTC

d_call: NA
clone_size: NA
v_call: TRBV27
j_call: TRBJ2-3
cdr3_aa: CASSSYDTQYF
cdr3_nt: TGTGCCAGCAGTTCGTACGATACGCAGTATTTT

d_call: TRBD2
clone_size: NA
v_call: TRBV10-1
j_call: TRBJ2-1
cdr3_aa: CASSGGGSYNEQFF
cdr3_nt: TGCGCCAGCAGTGGCGGGGGTTCCTACAATGAGCAGTTCTTC

d_call: NA
clone_size: few
v_call: TRBV7-2
j_call: TRBJ1-4
cdr3_aa: CASSPGGGGEKLFF
cdr3_nt: TGTGCCAGCAGTCCCGGCGGGGGGGGTGAAAAACTGTTTTTT

d_call: NA
clone_size: NA
v_call: TRBV6-2/TRBV6-3
j_call: TRBJ2-1
cdr3_aa: CASRYMPTSEQFF
cdr3_nt: TGTGCCAGCAGGTACATGCCTACCTCCGAGCAGTTCTTC